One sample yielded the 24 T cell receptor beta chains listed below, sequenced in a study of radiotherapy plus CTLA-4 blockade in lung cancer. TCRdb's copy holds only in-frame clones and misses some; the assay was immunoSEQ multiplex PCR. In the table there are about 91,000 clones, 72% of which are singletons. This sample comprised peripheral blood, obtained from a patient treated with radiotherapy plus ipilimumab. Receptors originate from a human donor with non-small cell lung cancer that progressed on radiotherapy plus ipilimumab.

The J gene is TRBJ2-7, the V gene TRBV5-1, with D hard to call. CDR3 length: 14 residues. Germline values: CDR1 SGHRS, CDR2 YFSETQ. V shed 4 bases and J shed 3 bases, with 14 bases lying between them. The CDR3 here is CASSTSASGYEQYF. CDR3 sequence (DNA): TGCGCCAGCAGCACCAGTGCTTCGGGCTACGAGCAGTACTTC. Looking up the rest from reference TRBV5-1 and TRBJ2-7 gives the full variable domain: KAGVTQTPRYLIKTRGQQVTLSCSPISGHRSVSWYQQTPGQGLQFLFEYFSETQRNKGNFPGRFSGRQFSNSRSEMNVSTLELGDSALYLCASSTSASGYEQYFGPGTRLTVT.

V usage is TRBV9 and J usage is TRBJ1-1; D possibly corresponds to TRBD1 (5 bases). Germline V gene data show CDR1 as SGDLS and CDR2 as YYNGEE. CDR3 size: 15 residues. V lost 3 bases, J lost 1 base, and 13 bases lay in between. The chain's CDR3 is CASSASGGENTEAFF. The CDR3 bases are TGTGCCAGCAGCGCGTCCGGGGGTGAGAACACTGAAGCTTTCTTT. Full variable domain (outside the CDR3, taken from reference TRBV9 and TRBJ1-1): DSGVTQTPKHLITATGQRVTLRCSPRSGDLSVYWYQQSLDQGLQFLIQYYNGEERAKGNILERFSAQQFPDLHSELNLSSLELGDSALYFCASSASGGENTEAFFGQGTRLTVV.

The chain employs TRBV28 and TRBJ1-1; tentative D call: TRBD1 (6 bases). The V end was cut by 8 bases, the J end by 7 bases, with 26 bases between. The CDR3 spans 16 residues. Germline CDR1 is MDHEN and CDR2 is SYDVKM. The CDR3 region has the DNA TGTGCCAGCGACAATCGGATTAGGCAGGGGCCGGGTGAAGCTTTCTTT. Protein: CASDNRIRQGPGEAFF.

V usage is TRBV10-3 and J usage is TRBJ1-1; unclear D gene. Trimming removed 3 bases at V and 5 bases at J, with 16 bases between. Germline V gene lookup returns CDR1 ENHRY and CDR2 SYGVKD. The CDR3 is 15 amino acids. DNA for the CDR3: TGTGCCATCAGTGACGCCGGATGGGTAAAGACTGAAGCTTTCTTT. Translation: CAISDAGWVKTEAFF.

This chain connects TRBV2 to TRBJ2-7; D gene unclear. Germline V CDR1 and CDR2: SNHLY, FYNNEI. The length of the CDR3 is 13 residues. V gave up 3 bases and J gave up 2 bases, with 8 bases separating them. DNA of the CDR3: TGTGCCAGCAGTGAGGGGTCCCCCTACGAGCAGTACTTC. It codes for CASSEGSPYEQYF.

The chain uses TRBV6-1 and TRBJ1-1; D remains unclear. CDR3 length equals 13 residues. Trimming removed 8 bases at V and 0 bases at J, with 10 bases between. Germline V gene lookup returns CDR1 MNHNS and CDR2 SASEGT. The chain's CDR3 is CASGQTLNTEAFF. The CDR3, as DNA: TGTGCCAGCGGCCAGACTTTGAACACTGAAGCTTTCTTT.

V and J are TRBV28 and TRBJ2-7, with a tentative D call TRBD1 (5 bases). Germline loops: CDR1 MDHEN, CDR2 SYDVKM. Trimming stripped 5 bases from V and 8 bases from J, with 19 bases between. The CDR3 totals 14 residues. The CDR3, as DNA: TGTGCCAGCAGTCGACCGACAGCCCGTGGAAAGCAGTACTTC. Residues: CASSRPTARGKQYF.

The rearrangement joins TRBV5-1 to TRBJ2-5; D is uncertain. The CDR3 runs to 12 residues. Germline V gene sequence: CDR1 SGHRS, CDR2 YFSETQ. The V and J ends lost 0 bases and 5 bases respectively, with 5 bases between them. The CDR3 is CASSLAKETQYF. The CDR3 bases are TGCGCCAGCAGCTTGGCCAAGGAGACCCAGTACTTC.

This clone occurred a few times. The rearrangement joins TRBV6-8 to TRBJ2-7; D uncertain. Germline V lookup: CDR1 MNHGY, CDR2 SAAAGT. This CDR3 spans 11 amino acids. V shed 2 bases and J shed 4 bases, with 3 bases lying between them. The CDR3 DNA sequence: TGTGCCAGCAGTTACCAATACGAGCAGTACTTC. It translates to CASSYQYEQYF.

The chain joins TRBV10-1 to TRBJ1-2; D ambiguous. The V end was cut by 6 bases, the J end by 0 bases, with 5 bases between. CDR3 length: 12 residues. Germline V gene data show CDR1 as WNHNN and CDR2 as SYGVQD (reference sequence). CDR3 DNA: TGCGCCAGCAGGGTTTCTAACTATGGCTACACCTTC. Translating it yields CASRVSNYGYTF.

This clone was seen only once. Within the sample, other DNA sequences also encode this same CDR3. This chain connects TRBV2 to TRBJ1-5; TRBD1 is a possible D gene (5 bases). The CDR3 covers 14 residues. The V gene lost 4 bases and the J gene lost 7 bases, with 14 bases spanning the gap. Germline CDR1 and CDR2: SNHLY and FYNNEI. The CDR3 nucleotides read TGTGCCAGCAGTGGGGAGGGGCGGGGGCAGCCCCAGCATTTT. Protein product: CASSGEGRGQPQHF.

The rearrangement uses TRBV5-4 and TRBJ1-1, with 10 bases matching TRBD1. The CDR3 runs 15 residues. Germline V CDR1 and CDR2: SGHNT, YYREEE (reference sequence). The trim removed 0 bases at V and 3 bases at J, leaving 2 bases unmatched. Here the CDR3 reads CASSLVGTGDTEAFF. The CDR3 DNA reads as TGTGCCAGCAGCTTGGTGGGGACAGGGGACACTGAAGCTTTCTTT.

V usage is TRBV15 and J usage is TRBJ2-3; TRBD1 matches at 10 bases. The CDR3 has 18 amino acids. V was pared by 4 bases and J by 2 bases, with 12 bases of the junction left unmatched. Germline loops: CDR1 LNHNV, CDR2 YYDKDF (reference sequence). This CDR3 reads CATSTARGTGDYTDTQYF. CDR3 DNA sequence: TGTGCCACCAGCACCGCGCGGGGGACAGGGGATTACACAGATACGCAGTATTTT.

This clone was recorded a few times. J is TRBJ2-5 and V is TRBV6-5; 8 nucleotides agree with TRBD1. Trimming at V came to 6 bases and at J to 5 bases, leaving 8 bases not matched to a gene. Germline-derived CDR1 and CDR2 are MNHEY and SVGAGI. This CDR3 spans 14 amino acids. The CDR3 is CASRRTGPYETQYF. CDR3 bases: TGTGCCAGCAGGCGGACAGGGCCCTATGAGACCCAGTACTTC.

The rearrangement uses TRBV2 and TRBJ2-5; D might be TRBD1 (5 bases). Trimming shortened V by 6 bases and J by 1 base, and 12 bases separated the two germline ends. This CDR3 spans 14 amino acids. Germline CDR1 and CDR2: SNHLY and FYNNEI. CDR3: CASSPNRIQETQYF. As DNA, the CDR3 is TGTGCCAGCAGCCCTAACAGGATCCAAGAGACCCAGTACTTC. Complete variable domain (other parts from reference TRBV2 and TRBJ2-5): EPEVTQTPSHQVTQMGQEVILRCVPISNHLYFYWYRQILGQKVEFLVSFYNNEISEKSEIFDDQFSVERPDGSNFTLKIRSTKLEDSAMYFCASSPNRIQETQYFGPGTRLLVL.

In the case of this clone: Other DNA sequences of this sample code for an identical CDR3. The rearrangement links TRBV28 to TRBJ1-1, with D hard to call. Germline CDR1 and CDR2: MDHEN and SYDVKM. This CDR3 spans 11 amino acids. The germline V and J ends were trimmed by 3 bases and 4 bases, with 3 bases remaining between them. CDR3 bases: TGTGCCAGCAGTTTGGGCACTGAAGCTTTCTTT. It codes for CASSLGTEAFF.

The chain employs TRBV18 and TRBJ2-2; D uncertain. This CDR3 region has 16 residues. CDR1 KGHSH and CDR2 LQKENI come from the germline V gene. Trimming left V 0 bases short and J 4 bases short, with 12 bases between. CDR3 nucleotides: TGTGCCAGCTCACCACCGAGTTTAAAGACCACCGGGGAGCTGTTTTTT. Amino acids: CASSPPSLKTTGELFF.

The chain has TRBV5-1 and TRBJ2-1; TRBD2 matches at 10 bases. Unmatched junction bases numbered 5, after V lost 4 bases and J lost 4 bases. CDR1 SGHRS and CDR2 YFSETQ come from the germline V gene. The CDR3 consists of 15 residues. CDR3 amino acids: CASSNGLADYNEQFF. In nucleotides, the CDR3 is TGCGCCAGCAGCAACGGACTAGCGGATTACAATGAGCAGTTCTTC.

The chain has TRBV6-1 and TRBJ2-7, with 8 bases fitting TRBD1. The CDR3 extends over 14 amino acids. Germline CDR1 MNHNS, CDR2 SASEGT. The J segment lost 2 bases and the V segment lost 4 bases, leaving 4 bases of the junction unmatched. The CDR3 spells CASSATGAAYEQYF. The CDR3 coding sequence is TGTGCCAGCAGTGCGACAGGGGCCGCCTACGAGCAGTACTTC.

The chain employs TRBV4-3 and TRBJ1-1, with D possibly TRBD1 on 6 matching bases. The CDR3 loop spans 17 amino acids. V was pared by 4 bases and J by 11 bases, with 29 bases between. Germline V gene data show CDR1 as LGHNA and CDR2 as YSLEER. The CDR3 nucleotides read TGCGCCAGCAGCCTGAACTACGTCCGAACCACAGGGAGAGTGGCTTTCTTT. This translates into CASSLNYVRTTGRVAFF.

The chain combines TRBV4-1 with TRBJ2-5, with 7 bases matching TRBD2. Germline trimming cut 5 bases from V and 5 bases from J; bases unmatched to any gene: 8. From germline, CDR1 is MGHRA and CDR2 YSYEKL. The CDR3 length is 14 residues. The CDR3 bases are TGCGCCAGCAGCATCCGGACTAGGCAGGAGACCCAGTACTTC. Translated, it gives CASSIRTRQETQYF.

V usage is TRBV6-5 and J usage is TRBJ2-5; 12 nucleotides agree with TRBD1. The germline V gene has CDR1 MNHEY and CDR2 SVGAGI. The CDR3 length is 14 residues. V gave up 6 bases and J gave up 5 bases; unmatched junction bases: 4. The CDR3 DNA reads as TGTGCCAGCAGGGGGACAGGGGGCTGGGAGACCCAGTACTTC. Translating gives CASRGTGGWETQYF.

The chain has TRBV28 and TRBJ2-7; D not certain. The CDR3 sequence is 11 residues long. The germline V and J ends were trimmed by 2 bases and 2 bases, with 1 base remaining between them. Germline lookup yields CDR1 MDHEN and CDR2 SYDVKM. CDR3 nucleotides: TGTGCCAGCAGTTTACCCTACGAGCAGTACTTC. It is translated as CASSLPYEQYF.

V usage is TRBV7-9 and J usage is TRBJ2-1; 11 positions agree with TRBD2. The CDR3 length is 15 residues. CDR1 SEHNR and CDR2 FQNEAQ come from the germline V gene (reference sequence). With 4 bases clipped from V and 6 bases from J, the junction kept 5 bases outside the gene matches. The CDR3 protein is CASSWIAGGANEQFF. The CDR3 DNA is TGTGCCAGCAGCTGGATAGCGGGAGGGGCCAATGAGCAGTTCTTC.